One T cell receptor (beta chain) is described in this entry. Its antigen is as yet unknown. This sample was included in a study of T cell responses to AZD1222 COVID-19 vaccine. Study-wide results and limits: Unmutated variant regions are reportedly targeted by nearly half of spike-specific TCRs.

The CDR3 totals 15 residues. Germline CDR1 is MNHNY and CDR2 is SVGAGI (reference sequence). J lost 4 bases, V lost 5 bases, and 4 bases had no gene match. Repertoires were generated with immunoSEQ multiplex PCR, while TCRdb's copy carries only in-frame clones and drops some. The sample contains about 140,000 clones, 90% of which appear only once. The TCR sequence derives from an adult in good health. This sequence joins TRBV6-6 and TRBJ2-1, with 11 bases aligning to TRBD2. Sequencing was performed on peripheral blood, taken on day 0 of AZD1222 vaccination. CDR3 amino acids: CASSPTSGRYNEQFF. In DNA form, the CDR3 reads TGTGCCAGCAGTCCCACTAGCGGGAGATACAATGAGCAGTTCTTC.